Listed below are T cell receptor beta chains from one sample, sequenced in a study of blood T cell repertoires in COVID-19. Profiled with immunoSEQ multiplex PCR; TCRdb holds only in-frame clones, not every one. The table has roughly 150,000 clones, roughly nine tenths seen once. The sample taken for sequencing was peripheral blood. All receptors derive from a man in his 60s with acute or convalescent COVID-19. CDR3s include the opening cysteine and the closing phenylalanine or tryptophan. A D gene is named only where the DNA matches it firmly. The listing skips clone size in some rows; elsewhere it reads once, few, many or a size class.

length	J	size	D	V	DNA	CDR3
14	TRBJ1-2	.	.	TRBV5-5	TGTGCCAGCAACCGGGGGGGAGAGGGAAGTGGCTACACCTTC	CASNRGGEGSGYTF
12	TRBJ2-3	.	.	TRBV27	TGTGCCAGCCACAGGGTTGGAGATACGCAGTATTTT	CASHRVGDTQYF
15	TRBJ2-5	.	TRBD2	TRBV7-2	TGTGCCAGCAGACCCGAAGCGGGGGGCCTAGAGACCCAGTACTTC	CASRPEAGGLETQYF
15	TRBJ1-5	.	TRBD1	TRBV20-1	TGCAGTGCTAGTCTCCGGGACAGCCTCTCGGGGCCCCAGCATTTT	CSASLRDSLSGPQHF
15	TRBJ1-5	.	.	TRBV19	TGTGCCAGTAGCCTAAGGTCGGGGGGCGATCAGCCCCAGCATTTT	CASSLRSGGDQPQHF
14	TRBJ1-5	.	TRBD1	TRBV7-2	TGTGCCAGCAGCCCAGACAGGGGCAATCAGCCCCAGCATTTT	CASSPDRGNQPQHF
15	TRBJ2-1	.	TRBD2	TRBV19	TGTGCCAGTAGTGGTTCTAGCGGGGCCTACAATGAGCAGTTCTTC	CASSGSSGAYNEQFF
15	TRBJ1-4	.	TRBD1	TRBV5-4	TGTGCCAGCAGCTCAAGGACAGGGATAAATGAAAAACTGTTTTTT	CASSSRTGINEKLFF
15	TRBJ1-2	.	TRBD1	TRBV18	TGTGCCAGCTCACCCCGGACAGGGGCAGACTATGGCTACACCTTC	CASSPRTGADYGYTF
14	TRBJ1-6	.	.	TRBV2	TGTGCCAGCAGTGGGACAGTCCCTTATTCACCCCTCCACTTT	CASSGTVPYSPLHF
15	TRBJ2-1	.	.	TRBV2	TGTGCCAGCAGTGAAGAGGGGTTCTCCTACAATGAGCAGTTCTTC	CASSEEGFSYNEQFF
14	TRBJ1-2	.	.	TRBV6-5	TGTGCCAGCAGTAGCATAGCGGATCCCTATGGCTACACCTTC	CASSSIADPYGYTF
15	TRBJ1-3	once	.	TRBV6-5	TGTGCCAGCAGTTACGGTGTGGGGCAGTTAAACACCATATATTTT	CASSYGVGQLNTIYF
14	TRBJ1-2	once	.	TRBV5-1	TGCGCCAGCAGCTTGGATGGGGGGATCGATGGCTACACCTTC	CASSLDGGIDGYTF
17	TRBJ2-2	.	.	TRBV7-9	TGTGCCAGCAGCTCTCAGGGGAAGTCCGCGAACACCGGGGAGCTGTTTTTT	CASSSQGKSANTGELFF
13	TRBJ1-1	.	.	TRBV18	TGTGCCAGCTCAAGAGGGGGGAACACTGAAGCTTTCTTT	CASSRGGNTEAFF
14	TRBJ1-2	.	TRBD1	TRBV24-1	TGTGCCACCAGTGACCCGGGACAGAACTATGGCTACACCTTC	CATSDPGQNYGYTF
14	TRBJ1-5	.	.	TRBV27	TGTGCCAGCAGACTCTCAGGGGGCAATCAGCCCCAGCATTTT	CASRLSGGNQPQHF
14	TRBJ2-5	.	TRBD1	TRBV24-1	TGTGCCACCAGTGGAGAACAGGGGAAAGAGACCCAGTACTTC	CATSGEQGKETQYF
15	TRBJ2-2	.	.	TRBV9	TGTGCCAGCAGCGTCCGGGATCTGAGCGCCGGGGAGCTGTTTTTT	CASSVRDLSAGELFF
13	TRBJ1-2	.	TRBD1	TRBV6-5	TGTGCCAGCAGTAAACAGGGGGGCCCTGGCTACACCTTC	CASSKQGGPGYTF
14	TRBJ1-6	.	.	TRBV6-5	TGTGCCAGCAGGCGGGGGCGCGATAATTCACCCCTCCACTTT	CASRRGRDNSPLHF
14	TRBJ1-2	.	TRBD1	TRBV6-4	TGTGCCAGCAGTAGCCGGACAGGTGACTATGGCTACACCTTC	CASSSRTGDYGYTF
17	TRBJ2-4	.	.	TRBV7-9	TGTGCCAGCAGCATGGGGGCCAGGGGCGCGTCGCAAAACATTCAGTACTTC	CASSMGARGASQNIQYF
12	TRBJ1-2	.	.	TRBV24-1	TGTGCCACCAGCACAGGGTTGGGCGGCTACACCTTC	CATSTGLGGYTF
15	TRBJ2-1	.	.	TRBV3-1/TRBV3-2	TGTGCCAGCAGCTTAACGGGACTCTCCTACAATGAGCAGTTCTTC	CASSLTGLSYNEQFF
16	TRBJ1-2	.	TRBD1	TRBV5-4	TGTGCCAGCAGCTCCGGGACAGGGGGCGATTTCTATGGCTACACCTTC	CASSSGTGGDFYGYTF
13	TRBJ1-5	.	TRBD1	TRBV6-5	TGTGCCAGCAGTAACGACAGGGTTCAGCCCCAGCATTTT	CASSNDRVQPQHF
15	TRBJ1-5	.	.	TRBV19	TGTGCCAGTAGTACCCCGGGAGATAGCAATCAGCCCCAGCATTTT	CASSTPGDSNQPQHF
12	TRBJ2-7	.	.	TRBV5-6	TGTGCCAGCAGCGGGCCTCCGGGACACCCTTCATTC	CASSGPPGHPSF
13	TRBJ2-7	.	.	TRBV2	TGTGCCAGCAGTGTAGGTCAGGGCTACGAGCAGTACTTC	CASSVGQGYEQYF
15	TRBJ1-2	.	TRBD1	TRBV7-9	TGTGCCAGCAGCGCGGACAGGGGGCGGTTTAGTGGCTACACCTTC	CASSADRGRFSGYTF
15	TRBJ1-1	.	.	TRBV6-2/TRBV6-3	TGTGCCAGCAGTTACTGGTACGGGAGAGGGACTGAAGCTTTCTTT	CASSYWYGRGTEAFF
18	TRBJ2-2	.	TRBD2	TRBV11-3	TGTGCCAGCAGCCGCCGGACTAGCGGGGACCTAATGACCGGGGAGCTGTTTTTT	CASSRRTSGDLMTGELFF
16	TRBJ1-1	once	TRBD1	TRBV5-5	TGTGCCAGCAGCTACGGACAGGGGGCAGGAGGCACTGAAGCTTTCTTT	CASSYGQGAGGTEAFF
14	TRBJ1-5	.	.	TRBV6-5	TGTGCCAGTAGCTTTGGGGGCCGCAATCAGCCCCAGCATTTT	CASSFGGRNQPQHF
19	TRBJ2-1	.	TRBD1	TRBV7-2	TGTGCCAGCAGCTTACGGGGGATGGCCGGGACAGGGAGTAGGAATGAGCAGTTCTTC	CASSLRGMAGTGSRNEQFF
15	TRBJ2-2	.	.	TRBV6-5	TGTGCCAGCAGTTACTTGAGGGTAGACACCGGGGAGCTGTTTTTT	CASSYLRVDTGELFF
18	TRBJ2-2	.	.	TRBV4-3	TGCGCCAGCAGCCAAGATTCTTTGGGACACCTCATCGCCGGGGAGCTGTTTTTT	CASSQDSLGHLIAGELFF
13	TRBJ1-2	.	TRBD1	TRBV6-5	TGTGCCAGCAGTCGACAGGGGAGCGGTGGCTACACCTTC	CASSRQGSGGYTF
14	TRBJ2-2	.	TRBD2	TRBV3-1/TRBV3-2	TGTGCCAGCAGTGGGGACTACAACACCGGGGAGCTGTTTTTT	CASSGDYNTGELFF
19	TRBJ2-1	.	TRBD2	TRBV3-1/TRBV3-2	TGTGCCAGCAGCCAAGTCCCTAGCGGGGGGCCCAGCTCCTACAATGAGCAGTTCTTC	CASSQVPSGGPSSYNEQFF
12	TRBJ1-1	.	TRBD1	TRBV5-6	TGTGCCAGCAGTCCGGACAGGGATGAAGCTTTCTTT	CASSPDRDEAFF
13	TRBJ2-2	.	.	TRBV7-3	TGTGCCAGCAGTAGAGTAAACACCGGGGAGCTGTTTTTT	CASSRVNTGELFF
15	TRBJ2-3	.	TRBD2	TRBV4-2	TGTGCCAGCAGCCAACTCACCGGGGGGACAGATACGCAGTATTTT	CASSQLTGGTDTQYF
14	TRBJ2-7	.	TRBD1	TRBV7-6	TGTGCCAGCAGCTTAGGGACAGGGACCTACGAGCAGTACTTC	CASSLGTGTYEQYF
14	TRBJ2-7	once	TRBD1	TRBV7-2	TGTGCCAGCAGCTTAGGGACAGGGTATGACGAGCAGTACTTC	CASSLGTGYDEQYF
13	TRBJ1-3	.	.	TRBV30	TGTGCCTGGAGAGATACAGGGAGGGACACCATATATTTT	CAWRDTGRDTIYF
14	TRBJ1-6	.	.	TRBV5-1	TGCGCCAGCAGATATGATAGGGGGGGTTCACCCCTCCACTTT	CASRYDRGGSPLHF
16	TRBJ1-1	once	.	TRBV2	TGTGCCAGCACCCGCCGGTCTGCGGTAATGAACACTGAAGCTTTCTTT	CASTRRSAVMNTEAFF
11	TRBJ2-7	.	.	TRBV15	TGTGCCACCAGCGGCAGCTACGAGCAGTACTTC	CATSGSYEQYF
16	TRBJ1-2	.	TRBD1	TRBV9	TGTGCCAGCAGCGTCCCGACAGGGATATTGAACTATGGCTACACCTTC	CASSVPTGILNYGYTF
14	TRBJ1-1	.	.	TRBV5-8	TGTGCCAGCAGCTTGGGTTTTCAGAACACTGAAGCTTTCTTT	CASSLGFQNTEAFF
16	TRBJ2-2	.	TRBD2	TRBV4-3	TGCGCCAGCAGCCAAGATCGGGGACTAGCGGTCGGGGAGCTGTTTTTT	CASSQDRGLAVGELFF
14	TRBJ2-5	.	TRBD1	TRBV5-4	TGTGCCAGCAGCGGAACAGGGGGCCAAGAGACCCAGTACTTC	CASSGTGGQETQYF